One sample yielded the 30 T cell receptor beta chains listed below, sequenced in a study of CD8+CD57+ T cells in acquired aplastic anemia. For CDR3 and TCR beta VDJ profiling, genomic DNA was the template used. Using its own MiXCR run on the reads, TCRdb lists one record per CDR3 protein. The sample has 150,000 to 200,000 distinct CDR3 sequences; 50% to 75% are singletons. Input material: sorted CD4+, CD8+, or CD8+CD57+ T cells (not recorded which) from PBMCs. The receptors originated from a human donor in good health.

The sample holds many counts of this clonotype. The V and J genes are TRBV20-1 and TRBJ1-2; 7 bases line up with TRBD1. There are 13 residues in the CDR3. CDR1 and CDR2 from the germline V gene are DFQATT and SNEGSKA (reference sequence). V shed 2 bases and J 4 bases; nucleotides not matched to a gene: 4. CDR3 sequence reads: CSARPRDSYGYTF. The CDR3 DNA reads TGCAGTGCTAGACCCCGGGACAGCTATGGCTACACCTTC.

With respect to this clonotype: This clone may be a read error of a much larger clone one base away. The rearrangement links TRBV27 to TRBJ2-7; 12 bases align to TRBD1. Germline CDR1 MNHEY, CDR2 SMNVEV (reference sequence). This CDR3 is 13 amino acids long. V lost 4 bases and J lost 8; bases outside the gene matches: 3. In DNA, the CDR3 is TGTGCCAGCAGTTACGGGACAGGGGGCAAGCAGTACTTC. Residues: CASSYGTGGKQYF.

The chain links TRBV7-2 to TRBJ1-6; D is possibly TRBD1 (6 bases). From germline, CDR1 is SGHTA and CDR2 FQGNSA. V lost 3 bases, J lost 6 bases, and 15 bases lay in between. CDR3 length equals 16 residues. Written as DNA, the CDR3 is TGTGCCAGCAGCTTTTTGGGACAAAGGCGTAATTCACCCCTCCACTTT. Amino acid sequence: CASSFLGQRRNSPLHF.

A few counts support this clonotype. V gene TRBV5-6 combines with J gene TRBJ1-2, with D perhaps matching TRBD1 (6 bases). CDR1 SGHDT and CDR2 YYEEEE come from the germline V gene. The CDR3 totals 11 residues. Trimming cost V 2 bases and J 8 bases, with 7 bases left between them. CDR3 amino acids: CASSFGGGYTF. The CDR3 DNA reads as TGTGCCAGCAGCTTCGGGGGCGGCTACACCTTC. The full variable domain, rest sourced from reference TRBV5-6 and TRBJ1-2, is DAGVTQSPTHLIKTRGQQVTLRCSPKSGHDTVSWYQQALGQGPQFIFQYYEEEERQRGNFPDRFSGHQFPNYSSELNVNALLLGDSALYLCASSFGGGYTFGSGTRLTVV.

The chain couples TRBV7-2 to TRBJ1-2; D is undetermined. The CDR3 extends over 12 amino acids. Per the germline V gene, CDR1 is SGHTA and CDR2 is FQGNSA. V gave up 4 bases and J gave up 4 bases, with 7 bases separating them. CDR3 protein: CASSSVSYGYTF. The CDR3 bases are TGTGCCAGCAGCTCCGTGTCCTATGGCTACACCTTC.

The V call is TRBV25-1, the J call TRBJ2-1; 9 bases are shared with TRBD2. With V trimmed by 2 bases and J by 8 bases, 10 bases remained unmatched. There are 16 residues in the CDR3. CDR1 is MGHDK, CDR2 SYGVNS, per germline. The CDR3 spells CASSEIAAGGSDEQFF. The CDR3 region has the DNA TGTGCCAGCAGTGAAATTGCAGCGGGAGGAAGCGATGAGCAGTTCTTC.

There are a few counts of this clonotype. The J gene is TRBJ1-1, the V gene TRBV10-3; 7 nucleotides line up with TRBD1. CDR1 is ENHRY and CDR2 is SYGVKD in the germline V gene. The CDR3 runs 15 residues. With V trimmed by 6 bases and J by 1 base, 8 bases remained unmatched. As DNA, the CDR3 is TGTGCCATCAGCGCCAGGGGACAGCAGAACACTGAAGCTTTCTTT. Protein sequence: CAISARGQQNTEAFF.

The chain employs TRBV7-3 and TRBJ2-5; no firm D call. Trimming left V 0 bases short and J 4 bases short, with 12 bases between. CDR1 and CDR2 from the germline V gene are SGHTA and FQGTGA. This CDR3 has 15 residues. Written as DNA, the CDR3 is TGTGCCAGCAGCTTAACCTCAGGACCGAGAGAGACCCAGTACTTC. It is translated as CASSLTSGPRETQYF.

The chain recombines TRBV7-2 with TRBJ1-1; weak D call: TRBD1 (6 bases). The ends were cut back, 5 bases at V and 7 bases at J, with 14 bases in the middle. CDR3 length equals 13 residues. CDR1 is SGHTA, CDR2 FQGNSA, per germline. CDR3 residues: CASSPTGWVEAFF. CDR3 DNA: TGTGCCAGCAGCCCAACAGGGTGGGTTGAAGCTTTCTTT.

The genes are TRBV7-2 and TRBJ2-7, with TRBD2 identical over 10 bases. The CDR3 is made up of 14 amino acids. The germline V gene encodes CDR1 SGHTA and CDR2 FQGNSA. The V gene end was trimmed by 6 bases and the J gene end by 5 bases; junction bases not matched to a gene: 7. The CDR3 spells CASRPSGSSNEQYF. Here the CDR3 DNA reads TGTGCCAGCAGACCTAGCGGGAGTAGCAACGAGCAGTACTTC.

The CDR3 bases are TGCGCCAGCAGCTTGGGAGGGAGTGCCGACGAGCAGTACTTC. Protein product: CASSLGGSADEQYF. The rearrangement uses TRBV5-1 and TRBJ2-7, with a weak D call TRBD2 (5 bases). V shed 0 bases and J shed 5 bases, with 12 bases lying between them. Per the germline V gene, CDR1 is SGHRS and CDR2 is YFSETQ. The CDR3 is 14 amino acids.

V usage is TRBV5-1 and J usage is TRBJ1-2; unclear D gene. V gave up 4 bases and J gave up 4 bases, with 11 bases separating them. CDR3 length: 13 amino acids. In germline, CDR1 is SGHRS, CDR2 YFSETQ. CDR3 sequence: CASSPPEGYGYTF. In DNA form, the CDR3 reads TGCGCCAGCAGCCCACCCGAGGGCTATGGCTACACCTTC.

V and J are TRBV2 and TRBJ1-5, with a possible D match to TRBD1 (6 bases). The germline V gene encodes CDR1 SNHLY and CDR2 FYNNEI. This CDR3 contains 15 residues. V lost 4 bases and J lost 7, with 17 bases in between. The CDR3 DNA follows: TGTGCCAGCAGTGCCGAACAGGGTCCGGCCCAGCCCCAGCATTTT. Translated, it gives CASSAEQGPAQPQHF.

The chain employs TRBV15 and TRBJ1-1; no definite D call. V shed 0 bases and J shed 7 bases, with 9 bases lying between them. CDR3 size: 13 residues. Looked up from germline, CDR1 is LNHNV and CDR2 is YYDKDF (reference sequence). The chain's CDR3 is CATSREGFIEAFF. The DNA of the CDR3 is TGTGCCACCAGCAGAGAGGGATTTATTGAAGCTTTCTTT.

J is TRBJ2-7 and V is TRBV29-1, with TRBD1 as a possible D gene (5 bases). CDR1 is SQVTM, CDR2 ANQGSEA, per germline. The CDR3 is 14 residues long. Trimming took off 6 bases at V and 6 bases at J, with 21 bases between the two ends. In DNA, the CDR3 is TGCAGCGTCCTAAGCGCAGGGTTGCGTGGCGAGCAGTACTTC. Its translation: CSVLSAGLRGEQYF.

This clonotype was detected ten times or more. V usage is TRBV12-3 or TRBV12-4 and J usage is TRBJ2-3; no reliable D call. This CDR3 spans 12 amino acids. Trimming cost V 6 bases and J 4 bases, with 8 bases left between them. The CDR3 is CASSPSADTQYF. CDR3 nucleotide sequence: TGTGCCAGCAGCCCCTCGGCAGATACGCAGTATTTT.

V is TRBV27 and J is TRBJ2-7; possibly TRBD1 or TRBD2 for D (5 bases each). V gave up 1 base and J gave up 6 bases, with 19 bases separating them. The CDR3 consists of 16 residues. The germline CDR1 and CDR2 sequences are MNHEY and SMNVEV (reference sequence). The CDR3 DNA is TGTGCCAGCAGTTTATACGATAGGGTCAGGGAGACCGAGCAGTACTTC. As protein: CASSLYDRVRETEQYF.

This chain uses TRBV20-1 with TRBJ2-1; D remains ambiguous. CDR1 and CDR2 from the germline V gene are DFQATT and SNEGSKA (reference sequence). The CDR3 loop spans 11 amino acids. CDR3 protein: CSGYSSDEQFF. The CDR3 DNA follows: TGCAGCGGGTATAGCTCGGATGAGCAGTTCTTC.

The rearrangement links TRBV20-1 to TRBJ1-5; D unresolved. This CDR3 comprises 16 residues. Germline CDR1 is DFQATT and CDR2 is SNEGSKA (reference sequence). Trimming cost V 5 bases and J 0 bases, with 17 bases left between them. CDR3 bases: TGCAGTGCTCTTGAAGGAGGCCCCCGTAGCAATCAGCCCCAGCATTTT. Amino acid sequence: CSALEGGPRSNQPQHF.

Notes on this clonotype: A read error is possible here, since a much larger clone lies one base away. The rearrangement uses TRBV27 and TRBJ2-7; 11 bases line up with TRBD1. This CDR3 contains 15 residues. CDR1 and CDR2 from the germline V gene are MNHEY and SMNVEV (reference sequence). V lost 2 bases, J lost 6 bases, and 6 bases stayed unmatched. This CDR3 is CASSLHGQGAAEQYF. The CDR3 DNA sequence: TGTGCCAGCAGTTTACACGGACAGGGGGCAGCCGAGCAGTACTTC.

Ten or more counts support this clonotype. V usage is TRBV20-1 and J usage is TRBJ2-1, with D possibly TRBD2 on 6 matching bases. Germline CDR1 is DFQATT and CDR2 is SNEGSKA (reference sequence). V was shortened by 4 bases and J by 0 bases, with 10 bases between the two germline ends. The CDR3 is 14 amino acids. The CDR3 here is CSATSVSSYNEQFF. Here the CDR3 DNA reads TGCAGTGCTACTAGCGTAAGCTCCTACAATGAGCAGTTCTTC.

The chain uses TRBV19 and TRBJ2-1, with D maybe TRBD2 (6 bases). The CDR3 extends over 15 amino acids. Trimming cost V 3 bases and J 3 bases, with 12 bases left between them. The germline V gene encodes CDR1 LNHDA and CDR2 SQIVND (reference sequence). The CDR3 sequence is CASSIYGGIYNEQFF. The CDR3 DNA reads TGTGCCAGTAGTATTTATGGAGGGATCTACAATGAGCAGTTCTTC.

V and J are TRBV9 and TRBJ2-2; D uncertain. This CDR3 has 15 residues. The V gene's germline CDR1 is SGDLS and CDR2 YYNGEE. The ends were cut back, 0 bases at V and 0 bases at J, with 6 bases in the middle. CDR3 DNA sequence: TGTGCCAGCAGCGTAGGCCTAGCGAACACCGGGGAGCTGTTTTTT. It is translated as CASSVGLANTGELFF.

The chain combines TRBV9 with TRBJ2-3; D not resolved. V lost 0 bases and J lost 0, with 8 bases in between. This CDR3 contains 15 residues. Germline lookup yields CDR1 SGDLS and CDR2 YYNGEE. This CDR3 is CASSVAGSSTDTQYF. The DNA for the CDR3 is TGTGCCAGCAGCGTAGCTGGCAGTAGCACAGATACGCAGTATTTT.

The V call is TRBV24-1, the J call TRBJ2-1; the D is unclear. The CDR3 totals 12 residues. V lost 4 bases, J lost 9 bases, and 9 bases lay in between. Per the germline V gene, CDR1 is KGHDR and CDR2 is SFDVKD. CDR3 sequence: CATSDPDTEQFF. The DNA for the CDR3 is TGTGCCACCAGTGACCCTGACACTGAGCAGTTCTTC.

This clonotype was observed many times. V and J are TRBV27 and TRBJ1-5; D remains ambiguous. CDR1 is MNHEY and CDR2 is SMNVEV in the germline V gene (reference sequence). The CDR3 contains 13 residues. The germline V and J ends were trimmed by 4 bases and 4 bases, with 8 bases remaining between them. The CDR3 DNA reads as TGTGCCAGCAGTTCGGCCAGTAATCAGCCCCAGCATTTT. Residues: CASSSASNQPQHF.

The chain joins TRBV7-2 to TRBJ2-3, with TRBD1 identical over 10 bases. Germline CDR1 reads SGHTA; CDR2 reads FQGNSA. CDR3 size: 17 residues. V was pared by 5 bases and J by 3 bases, with 11 bases of the junction left unmatched. CDR3 residues: CASSARDRGAGTDTQYF. In DNA, the CDR3 is TGTGCCAGCAGCGCCAGGGACAGGGGAGCGGGGACAGATACGCAGTATTTT.

The chain is built from TRBV4-1 and TRBJ2-1; no clear D. This CDR3 has 13 residues. The germline V gene encodes CDR1 MGHRA and CDR2 YSYEKL. Trimming took 0 bases from V and 7 from J, leaving 7 bases between them. The chain's CDR3 is CASSQESGNEQFF. The CDR3 nucleotides are TGCGCCAGCAGCCAAGAAAGTGGGAATGAGCAGTTCTTC.

The chain has TRBV12-3 or TRBV12-4 and TRBJ2-7; 8 positions agree with TRBD2. There are 12 residues in the CDR3. The J segment lost 6 bases and the V segment lost 8 bases, leaving 6 bases of the junction unmatched. CDR3 DNA: TGTGCCAGCCGACCCGGGAGGGGCGAGCAGTACTTC. Encoded protein: CASRPGRGEQYF.

This clonotype has a count of ten or more. The CDR3 DNA is TGTGCCAGCAGTTACTCAGGACAGGGATACACTGAAGCTTTCTTT. Protein product: CASSYSGQGYTEAFF. The chain uses TRBV6-5 and TRBJ1-1, with TRBD1 matching 8 bases. CDR1 and CDR2 (germline): MNHEY, SVGAGI. V shed 0 bases, J shed 3 bases, and the junction held 3 bases outside the gene matches. This CDR3 has 15 amino acids.